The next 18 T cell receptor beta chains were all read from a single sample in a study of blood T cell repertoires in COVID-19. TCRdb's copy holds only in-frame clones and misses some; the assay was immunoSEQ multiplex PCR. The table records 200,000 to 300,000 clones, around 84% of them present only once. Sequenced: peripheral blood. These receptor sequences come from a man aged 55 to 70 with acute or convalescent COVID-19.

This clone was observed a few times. The CDR3 loop reads CAISVSDSGGYTF. CDR3 DNA: TGTGCCATCAGTGTATCGGACAGTGGTGGCTACACCTTC. The chain has TRBV10-3 and TRBJ1-2; the D gene is possibly TRBD1 (6 bases). Germline CDR1 and CDR2: ENHRY and SYGVKD. V was clipped by 4 bases and J by 7 bases, with 13 bases between them. This CDR3 region has 13 residues.

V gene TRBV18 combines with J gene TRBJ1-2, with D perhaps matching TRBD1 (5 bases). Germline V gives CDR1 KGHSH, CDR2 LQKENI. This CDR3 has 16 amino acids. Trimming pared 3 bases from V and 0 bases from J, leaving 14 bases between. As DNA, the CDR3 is TGTGCCAGCTCACCTCTCGACAGCCCAGCTAACTATGGCTACACCTTC. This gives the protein CASSPLDSPANYGYTF.

Here the CDR3 reads CASSLGLAGGGADTQYF. CDR3 DNA sequence: TGCGCCAGCAGCCTTGGACTAGCGGGGGGCGGGGCAGATACGCAGTATTTT. This chain links TRBV5-1 with TRBJ2-3; 14 positions agree with TRBD2. With 4 bases clipped from V and 4 bases from J, the junction kept 8 bases outside the gene matches. CDR3 length equals 17 residues. Per the germline V gene, CDR1 is SGHRS and CDR2 is YFSETQ. The full variable domain, with the rest looked up from reference TRBV5-1 and TRBJ2-3, is KAGVTQTPRYLIKTRGQQVTLSCSPISGHRSVSWYQQTPGQGLQFLFEYFSETQRNKGNFPGRFSGRQFSNSRSEMNVSTLELGDSALYLCASSLGLAGGGADTQYFGPGTRLTVL.

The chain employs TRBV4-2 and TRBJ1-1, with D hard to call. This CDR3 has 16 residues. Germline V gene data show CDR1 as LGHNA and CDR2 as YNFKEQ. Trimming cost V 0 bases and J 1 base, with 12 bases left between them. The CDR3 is CASSQDWADGNTEAFF. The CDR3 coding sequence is TGTGCCAGCAGCCAAGATTGGGCAGATGGGAACACTGAAGCTTTCTTT.

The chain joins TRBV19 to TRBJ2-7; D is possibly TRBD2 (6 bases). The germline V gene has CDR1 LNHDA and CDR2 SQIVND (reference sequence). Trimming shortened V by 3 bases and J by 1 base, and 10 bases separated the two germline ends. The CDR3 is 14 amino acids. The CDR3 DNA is TGTGCCAGTAGTATGGCGGGGTGGTCCTACGAGCAGTACTTC. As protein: CASSMAGWSYEQYF.

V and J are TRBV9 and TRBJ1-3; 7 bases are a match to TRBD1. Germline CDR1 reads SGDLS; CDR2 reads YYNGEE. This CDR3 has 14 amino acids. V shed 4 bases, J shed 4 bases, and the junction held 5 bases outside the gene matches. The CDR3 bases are TGTGCCAGCAGCCCGGGACAGAGAGGAAACACCATATATTTT. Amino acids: CASSPGQRGNTIYF.

CDR3 bases: TGTGCCAGTAGTATAGACAGGGCTTCCTACGAGCAGTACTTC. This gives the protein CASSIDRASYEQYF. This sequence joins TRBV19 and TRBJ2-7; perhaps TRBD1 as D (5 bases). V lost 0 bases and J lost 1, with 7 bases in between. This CDR3 region has 14 residues. Germline CDR1 is LNHDA and CDR2 is SQIVND (reference sequence).

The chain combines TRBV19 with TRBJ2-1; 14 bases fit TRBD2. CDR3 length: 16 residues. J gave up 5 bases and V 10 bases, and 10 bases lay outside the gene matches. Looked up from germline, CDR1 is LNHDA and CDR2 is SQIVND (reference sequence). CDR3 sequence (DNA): TGTGCCACCAGAGGACTAGCGGGGGGCCGTCACAATGAGCAGTTCTTC. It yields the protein CATRGLAGGRHNEQFF.

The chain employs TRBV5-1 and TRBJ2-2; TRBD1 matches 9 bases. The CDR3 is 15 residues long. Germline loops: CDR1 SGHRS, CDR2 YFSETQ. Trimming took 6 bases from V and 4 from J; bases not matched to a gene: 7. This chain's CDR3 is CASNHGTGITGELFF. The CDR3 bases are TGCGCCAGCAACCACGGGACAGGGATCACCGGGGAGCTGTTTTTT.

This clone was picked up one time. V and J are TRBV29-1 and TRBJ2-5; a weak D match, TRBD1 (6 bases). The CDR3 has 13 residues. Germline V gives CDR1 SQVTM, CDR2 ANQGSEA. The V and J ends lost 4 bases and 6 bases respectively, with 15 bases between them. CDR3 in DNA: TGCAGCGTTGGGGTACAGGGTTCGAAGACCCAGTACTTC. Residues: CSVGVQGSKTQYF.

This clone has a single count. Here the CDR3 DNA reads TGTGCCAGTAAGGAGGGGGCAGGATCTATCTATGGCTACACCTTC. The encoded protein is CASKEGAGSIYGYTF. The chain recombines TRBV6-4 with TRBJ1-2, with TRBD1 identical over 7 bases. The CDR3 sequence is 15 residues long. CDR1 and CDR2 (germline): MRHNA, SNTAGT. The V and J ends lost 9 bases and 4 bases, in that order; junction bases with no gene match: 14.

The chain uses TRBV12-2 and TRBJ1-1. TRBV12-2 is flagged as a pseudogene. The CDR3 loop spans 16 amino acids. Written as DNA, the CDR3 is TGTGCAAGTCGCTTAGTTTCGGAGGCCGGGAACACTGAAGCTTTCTTT. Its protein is CASRLVSEAGNTEAFF.

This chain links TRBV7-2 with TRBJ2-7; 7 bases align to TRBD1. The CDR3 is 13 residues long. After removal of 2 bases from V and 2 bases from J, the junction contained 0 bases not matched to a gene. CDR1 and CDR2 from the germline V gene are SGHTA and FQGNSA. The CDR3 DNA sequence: TGTGCCAGCAGCTTACAGGGGGCCTACGAGCAGTACTTC. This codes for CASSLQGAYEQYF.

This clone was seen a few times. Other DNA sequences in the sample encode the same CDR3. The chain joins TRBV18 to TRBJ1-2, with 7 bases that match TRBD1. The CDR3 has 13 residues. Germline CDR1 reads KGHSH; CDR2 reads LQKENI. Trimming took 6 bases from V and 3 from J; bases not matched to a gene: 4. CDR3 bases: TGTGCCAGCTCTCCCGACAGGGACTATGGCTACACCTTC. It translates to CASSPDRDYGYTF.

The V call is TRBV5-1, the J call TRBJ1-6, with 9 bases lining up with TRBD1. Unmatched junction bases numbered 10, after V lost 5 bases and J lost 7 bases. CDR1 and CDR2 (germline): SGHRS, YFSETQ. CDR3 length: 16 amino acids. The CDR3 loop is CASRPTGGFGNSPLHF. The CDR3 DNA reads TGCGCCAGCAGGCCGACAGGGGGTTTCGGGAATTCACCCCTCCACTTT.

CDR3 loop: CASRPTSGRGDIQYF. The CDR3 DNA sequence: TGTGCCAGCAGGCCCACTAGCGGGAGGGGAGACATTCAGTACTTC. V usage is TRBV6-5 and J usage is TRBJ2-4; 13 nucleotides match TRBD2. Germline assignment: CDR1 MNHEY and CDR2 SVGAGI. This CDR3 is built from 15 residues. The ends lost 6 bases at V and 8 bases at J; junction bases unmatched: 7.

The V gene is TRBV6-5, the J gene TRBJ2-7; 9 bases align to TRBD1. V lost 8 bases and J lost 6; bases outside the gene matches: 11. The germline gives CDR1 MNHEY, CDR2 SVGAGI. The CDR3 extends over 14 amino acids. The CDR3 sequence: CASSGQGTMGEQYF. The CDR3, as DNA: TGTGCCAGCTCCGGACAGGGGACTATGGGCGAGCAGTACTTC.

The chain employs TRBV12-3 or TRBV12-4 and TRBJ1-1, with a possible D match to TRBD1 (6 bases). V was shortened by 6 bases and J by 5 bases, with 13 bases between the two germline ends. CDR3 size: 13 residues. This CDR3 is CASSPQGWTEAFF. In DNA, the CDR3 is TGTGCCAGCAGCCCACAGGGTTGGACTGAAGCTTTCTTT.